The clone carrying this TCR beta chain was seen once. Its antigen remains unidentified. This sample stems from a study of cytomegalovirus exposure and HLA in healthy donors. Across the whole study: Drawn from HLA-typed donors, roughly 87 million unique TCRs were held in an early data release. Points from the study as a whole: Analysis was carried out at a later point, and it linked a missense DCLRE1C variant to TCR beta V- and J-gene trimming. When presence/absence was analysed, sequencing depth was taken to be roughly uniform across donors. Using the classifier, cytomegalovirus status was reportedly diagnosed with high specificity and sensitivity.

Researchers ran the PCR with 60 Vbeta and 13 Jbeta primers. The table came from immunoSEQ multiplex PCR; TCRdb's copy has only in-frame clones and leaves some out. The sample lists some 110,000 clones, approximately 80% occurring once. V shed 6 bases, J shed 4 bases, and the junction held 6 bases outside the gene matches. The CDR3 covers 15 residues. Germline V gene sequence: CDR1 MNHNY, CDR2 SVGAGI (reference sequence). The TCR sequence derives from a man aged 25-45 years in good health and CMV-seropositive. The rearrangement joins TRBV6-6 to TRBJ1-4; TRBD1 matches 9 bases. Sequenced material: PBMCs. The CDR3 sequence is CASRKSTGGNEKLFF. The CDR3 DNA reads TGTGCCAGCAGGAAGTCGACAGGGGGTAATGAAAAACTGTTTTTT.